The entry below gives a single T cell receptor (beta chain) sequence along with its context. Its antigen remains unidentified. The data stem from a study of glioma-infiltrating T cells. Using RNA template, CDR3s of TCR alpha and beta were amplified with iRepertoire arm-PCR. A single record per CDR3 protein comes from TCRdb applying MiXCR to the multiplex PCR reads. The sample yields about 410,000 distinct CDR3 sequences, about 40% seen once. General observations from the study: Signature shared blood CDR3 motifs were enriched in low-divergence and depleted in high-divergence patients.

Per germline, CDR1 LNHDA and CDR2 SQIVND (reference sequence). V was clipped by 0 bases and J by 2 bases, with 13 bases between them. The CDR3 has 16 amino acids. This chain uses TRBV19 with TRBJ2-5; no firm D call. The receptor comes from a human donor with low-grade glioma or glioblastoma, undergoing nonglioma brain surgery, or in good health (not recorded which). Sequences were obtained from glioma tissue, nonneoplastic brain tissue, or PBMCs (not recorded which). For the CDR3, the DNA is TGTGCCAGTAGTATAGATGGTGGGGTAGGACAAGAGACCCAGTACTTC. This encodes CASSIDGGVGQETQYF. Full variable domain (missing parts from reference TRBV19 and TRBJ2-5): DGGITQSPKYLFRKEGQNVTLSCEQNLNHDAMYWYRQDPGQGLRLIYYSQIVNDFQKGDIAEGYSVSREKKESFPLTVTSAQKNPTAFYLCASSIDGGVGQETQYFGPGTRLLVL.